The rows below give T cell receptor beta chains drawn from one sample of a study of CD8+ T cells in alopecia areata. Repertoires were generated with immunoSEQ multiplex PCR, while TCRdb's copy carries only in-frame clones and drops some. The sample consists of 210,000 or so clones, over 60% of them appearing once. The source was CD4+ T cells sorted from blood, collected at week 44, from a patient treated with tofacitinib. The receptor source for this set is a human donor with alopecia areata. Each CDR3 is given with its conserved first and last residue. Each record gives: CDR3 protein, V gene, clone size. Clone size appears in some rows only: once, few, many, or a class for an expanded clone.

CSGTARGLGNNEQFF | TRBV29-1 | NA
CASSLAQGANTEAFF | TRBV5-1 | NA
CASSWGSETGELFF | TRBV5-1 | few
CASRLAGSTYNEQFF | TRBV7-9 | NA
CASSYTISTDTQYF | TRBV6-5 | NA
CASSQASRDYGYTF | TRBV4-3 | NA
CASSAVTNTEAFF | TRBV6-1 | NA
CASSSGGAGTGELFF | TRBV5-1 | few
CASSTTSGGGTDTQYF | TRBV18 | once
CSVAPKGQGADTQYF | TRBV29-1 | few
CASRDEPNEQFF | TRBV2 | NA
CASSEEGGGGRNQPQHF | TRBV2 | NA
CASSISRASYEQYF | TRBV6-5 | NA
CASSQEGQSGQPQHF | TRBV5-1 | NA
CSVETRANTEAFF | TRBV29-1 | NA
CATSIPSVDTQYF | TRBV15 | NA
CALATGRLVYEQYF | TRBV30 | NA
CSVTRLAGGSEQYF | TRBV29-1 | NA
CASSSQGAWYGYTF | TRBV5-6 | once
CASQGQTNQPQHF | TRBV10-3 | NA
CASSQDPRAMVSEQYF | TRBV4-3 | NA
CASSLGRETDTQYF | TRBV7-9 | NA
CASSSTDGTLDTQYF | TRBV5-1 | NA
CSVDGANTEAFF | TRBV29-1 | few
CASSESQARGLGAQHF | TRBV2 | NA
CASSLEAQVSGNTIYF | TRBV5-1 | NA
CSVGVRGRPDTQYF | TRBV29-1 | NA
CASSLAGSGNQPQHF | TRBV5-1 | NA
CASSLGEQFF | TRBV7-2 | NA
CASSQSGGFNEQFF | TRBV7-2 | NA
CASRGGTGGTGELFF | TRBV5-1 | NA
CASSQAKGVGYTF | TRBV27 | once
CSYRTGEKLFF | TRBV29-1 | NA
CIYQEGLGDTQYF | TRBV29-1 | few
CASSRPGQGGANYGYTF | TRBV18 | NA
CSVVGSGGSTDTQYF | TRBV29-1 | NA
CASSVAGNTEAFF | TRBV9 | few
CSVEGGRGGEQYF | TRBV29-1 | NA
CSVEGRGDTQYF | TRBV29-1 | NA
CASSSTVSYNEQFF | TRBV2 | NA
CASSQDSGVEQFF | TRBV4-1 | NA
CAWSPGRSRSGNTIYF | TRBV30 | few
CASREIGISRYEQYF | TRBV27 | NA
CSVRQGVLTEAFF | TRBV29-1 | NA
CASSGGDRGRTDTQYF | TRBV2 | NA
CASSEVREGYTF | TRBV2 | NA
CAWSSFGGANVLTF | TRBV30 | once
CARGTGSAGELFF | TRBV2 | once
CASSTTGTEAFF | TRBV6-1 | NA
CASSLKETGVADTQYF | TRBV5-4 | NA
CSVGPDPNSAQYF | TRBV29-1 | NA
CASSLVDRGPFAEAFF | TRBV11-3 | NA
CASSLAGQHTDTQYF | TRBV4-3 | NA
CASSWTGRGRGNQPQHF | TRBV7-2 | NA
CASSHLTGARPLEQYF | TRBV4-1 | NA
CASSQDGGTADIGNSPLHF | TRBV4-3 | NA
CASSFLAGGRREQFF | TRBV13 | few
CSAGDTEAFF | TRBV20-1 | NA